This TCR beta chain is drawn from a study of cytomegalovirus exposure and HLA in healthy donors. Study-level points and caveats: According to an earlier analysis, most TCR beta V segments yielded productive rearrangements about 90% or about 30% of the time. Donors were assumed by presence/absence analyses to have roughly uniform sequencing depth. A missense DCLRE1C variant was associated with V- and J-gene trimming of TCR beta chains in a later analysis, and an independent cohort replicated the association. Some highly shared sequence variants likely arose as a pipeline artifact.

As concerns this clone: What it binds is unknown.

The V end lost 0 bases, the J end lost 5 bases, and 10 bases lay between the germline ends. The germline CDR1 and CDR2 sequences are MGHRA and YSYEKL. The CDR3 has 14 residues. Primers: 60 Vbeta forward and 13 Jbeta reverse. Profiling relied on immunoSEQ multiplex PCR, and the TCRdb table lists in-frame clones only, not all of them. Its listing shows approximately 200,000 clones. The sequenced sample was PBMCs. V gene TRBV4-1 combines with J gene TRBJ1-1, with D unresolved. The clonotype was recovered from a boy younger than 18 in good health and CMV-seronegative. The CDR3 region has the DNA TGCGCCAGCAGCCAAGAACCGCAGACAACTGAAGCTTTCTTT. It specifies CASSQEPQTTEAFF.